This section outlines one T cell receptor beta chain sequence together with its context. This clone was seen once. Its specific antigen is unknown. The input lacks base qualities; no much larger clone sits a single base away. The data were obtained in a study of cytomegalovirus exposure and HLA in healthy donors (TCRdb year 2017). As for the study more broadly: An earlier analysis of approximately 640 of the donors reported about 250 Gb of sequence data and some 120 million unique TCR beta sequences from some 180 million T cells. An early release that covered 500 to 800 HLA-typed donors contained approximately 290 gigabases of sequencing data and 65 million to 100 million unique TCR sequences. The study was designed to test whether signatures of past pathogen exposure could be identified by cataloging public T cell receptors. High-throughput TCR immunosequencing, statistical association of individual TCRs with disease status, and machine learning were combined to predict cytomegalovirus infection status. Five DR-DQ haplotypes were treated as single units for association and clustering because of strong linkage in the cohort. Using immunosequencing, the study profiled T cell repertoires from approximately 700 subjects and related those repertoires to cytomegalovirus serostatus. An earlier analysis of fewer than 700 of the donors applied high-throughput TCR beta sequencing to assess whether each TCR beta V gene segment acted as functional or pseudogenic. A later analysis re-examined previously published TCR beta repertoires from 600 to 700 donors and added high-resolution HLA genotyping to investigate patterns of TCR occurrence. In addition to the first cohort of 666 subjects, a separate validation cohort of about 120 different subjects was used. The number of typed donors differed by locus: roughly 629-640 for A, B, C, DRB1 and DQB1; 522 for DQA1; 606 for DPA1; and about 450 for DPB1. Among the roughly 430 genotyped donors, around 81% belonged to the genetic ancestry cluster associated with self-reported Caucasian donors. Donor age, sex, ethnicity and CMV serostatus were compiled alongside the repertoire data. HLA typing covered class I and class II loci at four-digit resolution. Every repertoire in the discovery cohort had been generated on one and the same sequencing platform. Rather than drawing on any new phenotypic data, the later analysis identified candidate immune exposures from TCR beta sequences and the way those sequences occurred across donors. A later genetic analysis used genome-wide SNP genotypes for about three fifths of the roughly 700 donors, treating that subset as a discovery cohort. Among about 410 genotyped donors of the cohort, an average of roughly 230,000 unique TCR beta nucleotide sequences was sequenced per donor, of which roughly 18% were non-productive.

The library was made by the immunoSEQ multiplex PCR assay. The multiplex PCR relied on a mix of 60 forward primers for TCR Vbeta segments and 13 reverse primers for TCR Jbeta segments. A multiplex PCR assay on genomic DNA amplified the CDR3 region of rearranged TCR beta genes. Amplified TCR beta libraries were sequenced as 87-base-pair reads on the Illumina HiSeq System. In the paper's pipeline: A later analysis tallied approximately 87 million unique TCR beta chains across the 650 to 750 repertoires, and around 12 million of those chains were shared by two or more donors. A nearest-neighbor algorithm error-corrected the raw reads and collapsed the reads into unique sequences, merging closely related sequences to remove PCR and sequencing errors. Alignment of CDR3 sequences to IMGT reference sequences was used to assign V, D and J gene segments. For a sequence to be retained, a match of at least six nucleotides was required to both a V gene segment and a J gene segment. Rearrangements were called productive when the CDR3 lacked stop codons and stayed in frame with V and J; all others were non-productive. Following IMGT convention, CDR3 was defined as the stretch from the second conserved V-encoded cysteine to the conserved J-encoded phenylalanine. The earlier analysis of 500 to 650 of the donors excluded any sequence lacking an unambiguous match to a single V gene segment. In an earlier analysis of roughly 500 of the donors, V segments were called functional above 56.7% productive rearrangements and were called segregating when the between-donor standard deviation exceeded 5%. A statistical classification framework was developed to diagnose cytomegalovirus status using the catalog of TCR beta chain sequences. A later analysis assigned V and J genes by comparing TCR nucleotide sequences with IMGT/GENE-DB human TR gene sequences. A later analysis assigned CDR3 sequences and most-parsimonious VDJ recombination scenarios with the TCRdist pipeline. In a later analysis, each TCR beta chain was defined by its CDR3 amino acid sequence together with its V-gene family, and reads lacking a unique V-gene family were excluded. In a later analysis, approximately 590 highly shared, low-generation-probability nucleotide sequences were removed to address suspected cross-contamination and a sequencing artifact. For each public chain, a later analysis derived a clonal expansion index from normalized ranks of inferred template counts within each repertoire. Generation probabilities in a later analysis came from a VDJ recombination model fitted to out-of-frame rearrangements, and those results were checked against IGoR. A later analysis scored TCR-TCR, TCR-HLA and TCR-CMV co-occurrence with hypergeometric tests, applying a repertoire-size bias correction to TCR pairs. To estimate false discovery rates, a later analysis permuted the HLA or CMV assignments 20 times. A later analysis grouped co-occurring TCRs with DBSCAN, adding TCRdist sequence similarity when clustering within HLA-allele-positive subsets. For co-occurrence clustering, repertoires with fewer than 30,000 or more than 120,000 public chains were excluded, along with several repertoires with anomalous nucleotide sharing. TCRdb limited this immuneACCESS table to in-frame rearrangements with V and J called. A share of clones is missing; checked studies link under half to unresolved V genes, and the rest is unexplained. V and J calls plus clone size are reproduced from that table; the DNA served to infer D and trimming. This sample is represented by about 110,000 clones; 55% to 75% of them were singletons. The ten largest make up roughly 5.5% of the sample.

The cohort comprised several hundred healthy bone marrow donors. Cohort members were all nominally healthy when sampled, although unrecorded immune exposures were likely present. The donor tested CMV seropositive, placing the donor among the 290 or so seropositive members of the cohort. Every donor gave a peripheral blood sample, and the peripheral blood mononuclear cells from that sample were used for TCR beta sequencing. The Qiagen DNeasy Blood Extraction Kit was used to extract genomic DNA from the blood cell samples. What the research found in general, with its limitations: A later analysis reported that several top co-occurrence clusters appeared linked to parvovirus B19, influenza, CMV and Epstein-Barr virus. Linkage disequilibrium might explain the correlated functional status among segregating V segments, but an unknown experimental factor could not be excluded. A cluster of highly shared sequence variants was judged likely to represent a technical artifact of the sequencing pipeline. Because HLA typing was missing for some donors at each locus, association tests included only the typed subset. In a later analysis, HLA-associated TCR beta chains showed more clonal expansion and lower generation probabilities than non-associated chains that were equally common. The classifier was reported to diagnose cytomegalovirus status with high specificity and sensitivity in both the original cohort and the validation cohort. Broadly in line with IMGT annotations, most TCR beta V segments showed up in productive rearrangements about 90% or about 30% of the time in an earlier analysis of around 600 of the donors. The 87-base-pair reads could not distinguish some IMGT-functional V segments, including TRBV6-2 and TRBV6-3, so those segments were excluded. According to a later analysis, TCR association rates differed among HLA loci, with DRB1 alleles showing the most associated TCRs and HLA-C alleles showing the fewest. Most TCR sequences were observed very rarely across donors, whereas some public TCRs were present in many individuals. The earlier analysis of some 540 of the donors excluded over 15 rarely observed V segments, including chromosome 9 orphons, because counts were too low. A few of the identified cytomegalovirus-associated TCR beta chains were confirmed in vitro to be specific for cytomegalovirus antigens. A further reported finding was that TCR beta sequences accurately predicted the HLA-A and HLA-B alleles for most subjects in the first cohort. When HLA alleles, especially DR and DQ, strongly co-occurred, TCR associations were difficult to assign to individual alleles. CMV serostatus was the only immune exposure information available for the cohort. Only TCR beta chains were sequenced in this cohort, and the absence of alpha or paired-chain data limited detectable features. In a later analysis, 16,951 TCR beta sequences were associated with specific HLA alleles at a false discovery rate of 0.05. The authors suggested that the approach could potentially be extended to other disease states and immunological phenotypes. A later genetic analysis reported fewer N-insertions in productive TCRs among donors in an Asian-associated ancestry cluster than the roughly 690-donor mean. An association between a missense DCLRE1C variant and V-gene and J-gene trimming of TCR beta chains was found in a later genetic analysis and replicated in an independent cohort. The presence/absence analyses assumed that sequencing depth was roughly uniform across donors, and that assumption may not be true. According to a later analysis, most CMV-associated TCR beta chains appeared to be HLA-restricted, and the HLA associations seemed to be driven largely by CMV exposure. A total of fewer than 200 TCR beta chains were listed by the study as associated with cytomegalovirus.

Taken from the germline V gene (reference sequence), the CDR1 and CDR2 loops are GTSNPN and SVGIG. V and J lose 3 bases and 2 bases, and a span of 15 bases separates them. Taken from cysteine to phenylalanine, the CDR3 has 15 residues. Just CDR3 DNA is preserved here, 45 bases in frame from base 1. This receptor was obtained from a woman in her 70s in good health and CMV-seropositive. Sequencing used PBMCs. Recombination linked TRBV30 to TRBJ2-3; the D gene is perhaps TRBD2, from 5 matching bases. The DNA is TGTGCCTGGAGCATTCGCGGGCTTTCCACAGATACGCAGTATTTT. It encodes CAWSIRGLSTDTQYF.